This is a list of T cell receptor beta chains from one sample in a study of blood T cells in healthy people across ages. TCRdb independently ran MiXCR on the 5' RACE reads; one entry per CDR3 protein. The data contain about 650,000 distinct CDR3 sequences, over 40% of them singletons. Sequenced material: blood. These receptors came from a woman over 75 in good health. Each CDR3 is given with its conserved first and last residue. The D gene is left open where the match is weak. For some rows the clone size is stated as once, few or many, or as a class when expanded; others skip it.

few | TRBD1 | TRBJ2-5 | TRBV5-5 | TGTGCCAGCAGCACGGGACAGCCCCAAGAGACCCAGTACTTC | CASSTGQPQETQYF
few | - | TRBJ1-5 | TRBV19 | TGTGCCAGTAGTATTGGAGGGACTCAGCCCCAGCATTTT | CASSIGGTQPQHF
few | - | TRBJ2-4 | TRBV18 | TGTGCCAGCTCCCCTTCTTGGGAGCAGTACTTC | CASSPSWEQYF
- | - | TRBJ1-3 | TRBV5-1 | TGCGCCAGCAGCTTCTCCGCATCCGGAAACACCATATATTTT | CASSFSASGNTIYF
few | - | TRBJ1-2 | TRBV24-1 | TGTGCCACCAGGGAAACCGGACAGCCCTATGGCTACACCTTC | CATRETGQPYGYTF
- | - | TRBJ1-2 | TRBV29-1 | TGCAGCGCTACCGTTGTCGGATGGGACACTTCAAGGTACACCTTC | CSATVVGWDTSRYTF
- | - | TRBJ2-1 | TRBV29-1 | TGCAGCGTTGAAGAATCAAGAAACAATGAGCAGTTCTTC | CSVEESRNNEQFF
- | TRBD1 | TRBJ2-5 | TRBV28 | TGTGCCAGCAGACGGGGACAGGGGATTGGAGGGGGGACCCAGTACTTC | CASRRGQGIGGGTQYF
- | - | TRBJ1-5 | TRBV7-8 | TGTGCCAGCACCGGGGAGGGGGGCCCTACCCTAGATCAGCCCCAGCATTTT | CASTGEGGPTLDQPQHF
- | - | TRBJ2-6 | TRBV5-1 | TGCGCCAGCAGCCAGGGCTCTATATCGGGGGCCAACGTCCTGACTTTC | CASSQGSISGANVLTF
many | TRBD2 | TRBJ2-1 | TRBV2 | TGTGCCAGCAGGGGGGGACTAGCGGGATCTGAGCAGTTCTTC | CASRGGLAGSEQFF
once | - | TRBJ2-1 | TRBV6-6 | TGTGCCAGCAGTTCTAGGCGGGGTCATGAGCAGTTCTTC | CASSSRRGHEQFF
- | TRBD1 | TRBJ2-5 | TRBV5-6 | TGTGCCAGCAGCTCACCCGGACAGGGGAAAGAGACCCAGTACTTC | CASSSPGQGKETQYF
many | - | TRBJ2-1 | TRBV7-9 | TGTGCCAGCAGCTTAGATAACGACTTAGCCCGAGGGCAGTTCTTC | CASSLDNDLARGQFF
- | - | TRBJ1-2 | TRBV4-1 | TGCGCCAGCAGCCAAGTGGAGGGGGGGTATGGCTACACCTTC | CASSQVEGGYGYTF
few | - | TRBJ1-5 | TRBV19 | TGTGCCAGTAGTTCCCAGTATCCGTATCAGCCCCAGCATTTT | CASSSQYPYQPQHF
- | - | TRBJ2-6 | TRBV28 | TGTGCCAGCGCCCCAGGGTTAGGGGCCAACGTCCTGACTTTC | CASAPGLGANVLTF
- | - | TRBJ1-5 | TRBV20-1 | TGCAGTGCTAGCCGGACGGATAATAGCAATCAGCCCCAGCATTTT | CSASRTDNSNQPQHF
many | - | TRBJ2-7 | TRBV20-1 | TGCAGTGCCAGTCCGGGAAACGAGCAGTACTTC | CSASPGNEQYF
many | - | TRBJ2-3 | TRBV7-9 | TGTGCCAGCAGCTTGGAGCTAGACACAGATACGCAGTATTTT | CASSLELDTDTQYF
once | - | TRBJ2-7 | TRBV6-6 | TGTGCCAGCATTTATTACCCAGCCGACGAGCAGTACTTC | CASIYYPADEQYF
- | TRBD2 | TRBJ2-3 | TRBV29-1 | TGCAGCGTTGAAGATTGGCGGGGAGGGGATACGCAGTATTTT | CSVEDWRGGDTQYF
- | - | TRBJ1-1 | TRBV21-1 | TGTGCCAGACCTTCTCACCGGCTCAGGAACACTGAAGCTTTCTTT | CARPSHRLRNTEAFF
few | - | TRBJ2-2 | TRBV9 | TGTGCCAGCAGCGTAGTAAGGACCCCAACCGGGGAGCTGTTTTTT | CASSVVRTPTGELFF
few | - | TRBJ2-2 | TRBV5-1 | TGCGCCAGCAGCTTAGGCCAACTAGGCACCGGGGAGCTGTTTTTT | CASSLGQLGTGELFF
- | - | TRBJ1-1 | TRBV20-1 | TGCAGTGCTCAGCATCAGGGTCGGATATGGGACACTGAAGCTTTCTTT | CSAQHQGRIWDTEAFF
many | - | TRBJ2-1 | TRBV10-3 | TGTGCCATCAGTGCCAGGGACAATGAGCAGTTCTTC | CAISARDNEQFF
- | - | TRBJ2-5 | TRBV15 | TGTGCCACCAGCTACTCGGTGGGTCCCCCGGAGCAGTACTTC | CATSYSVGPPEQYF
few | - | TRBJ2-1 | TRBV7-2 | TGTGCCAGCAGCCGAAACAGTCCAGGGGATTTTGGCAATGAGCAGTTCTTC | CASSRNSPGDFGNEQFF
- | - | TRBJ2-2 | TRBV12-3/TRBV12-4 | TGTGCCAGCAGTTCGGGACCGAGCACCGGGGAGCTGTTTTTT | CASSSGPSTGELFF
- | - | TRBJ2-1 | TRBV20-1 | TGCAGTGCTAGAGTCGGGCAGACTAGGGGAGAGACCCAGTTCTTC | CSARVGQTRGETQFF
- | - | TRBJ1-5 | TRBV27 | TGTGCCAGCAGTTTACAGTACAATCAGCCCCAGCATTTT | CASSLQYNQPQHF
many | - | TRBJ2-1 | TRBV2 | TGTGCCAGCAGTGAAGGGACCTACAATGAGCAGTTCTTC | CASSEGTYNEQFF
- | - | TRBJ2-3 | TRBV6-1 | TGTGCCAGCAGCGACCTAACCTTAACGGGCGAGCCAGATACGCAGTATTTT | CASSDLTLTGEPDTQYF
many | TRBD1 | TRBJ2-7 | TRBV6-5 | TGTGCCAGCAGACACAGGGGAGCGGCAAACTACGAGCAGTACTTC | CASRHRGAANYEQYF
- | - | TRBJ1-5 | TRBV20-1 | TGCAGTGCTAACTCAGGGATGATAAGCAATCAGCCCCAGCATTTT | CSANSGMISNQPQHF
- | TRBD2 | TRBJ2-5 | TRBV5-1 | TGCGCCAGCAGCTTGGTTAGCGGGAGGTCTGGGGAGACCCAGTACTTC | CASSLVSGRSGETQYF
- | - | TRBJ2-3 | TRBV10-3 | TGTGCCATCAAGGGGGGGGAAACAGATATGCAGTATTTT | CAIKGGETDMQYF
- | TRBD1 | TRBJ2-2 | TRBV24-1 | TGTGCCACCCGTAGAAGGGACAGATACACCGGGGAGCTGTTTTTT | CATRRRDRYTGELFF
- | - | TRBJ1-6 | TRBV6-5 | TGTGCCGTAGGCCGTTCCTATAATTCACCCCTCCACTTT | CAVGRSYNSPLHF
few | - | TRBJ2-7 | TRBV20-1 | TGCAGTGCTAGCACGGGACACATATACAATGAGCAGTACTTC | CSASTGHIYNEQYF
many | - | TRBJ2-1 | TRBV12-3/TRBV12-4 | TGTGCCAGCAGTTTAGCGGGGCTAGCCGCTTACAATGAGCAGTTCTTC | CASSLAGLAAYNEQFF
- | TRBD2 | TRBJ2-1 | TRBV20-1 | TGCAGTGCTCTTCCCAGCCTAGCGGGATACAATGAGCAGTTCTTC | CSALPSLAGYNEQFF
- | - | TRBJ2-3 | TRBV29-1 | TGCAGCGTTGAACATGGCAGGGGCAAATATTCCACAGATACGCAGTATTTT | CSVEHGRGKYSTDTQYF
- | - | TRBJ1-5 | TRBV6-2/TRBV6-3 | TGTGCCAGCAGCCCCCGACCGAGCAATCAGCCCCAGCATTTT | CASSPRPSNQPQHF
- | - | TRBJ2-7 | TRBV3-1 | TGTGCCAGCAGCCAAGTGGGGGGAATCAACGAGCAGTACTTC | CASSQVGGINEQYF
- | - | TRBJ2-7 | TRBV7-8 | TGTGCCAGCAGCGCATTTTCCCCCTACGAGCAGTACTTC | CASSAFSPYEQYF
- | - | TRBJ2-5 | TRBV7-2 | TGTGCCACCTGCCACAGGTCGGGTGGGTATAATGAGCAGTACTTC | CATCHRSGGYNEQYF
many | - | TRBJ2-5 | TRBV15 | TGTGCCACCAGCAGAGAGGGACATAAAGAGACCCAGTACTTC | CATSREGHKETQYF